The rows below give T cell receptor beta chains drawn from one sample of a study of cytotoxic CD8 clonotypes in ibrutinib-treated CLL. The assay was immunoSEQ multiplex PCR, and TCRdb's table has in-frame clones only and misses some. The sample holds around 330,000 clones, over 60% seen once. This specimen consisted of PBMCs, obtained after 36 months of ibrutinib treatment. These receptors were obtained from a human donor with chronic lymphocytic leukemia. The CDR3 runs from the conserved cysteine through the conserved F or W. D genes are given only for firm matches. Size is stated for part of the rows, as once, few or many counts, or as a class when the clone is expanded.

.	TRBV7-8	TRBD1	TRBJ2-3	TGTGCCAGCAGCGCTACAGGGGGAGATACGCAGTATTTT	CASSATGGDTQYF
.	TRBV18	.	TRBJ2-5	TGTGCCAGCTCACCGCCAGGGGAGGGTCGGGAGACCCAGTACTTC	CASSPPGEGRETQYF
.	TRBV19	.	TRBJ1-2	TGTGCCAGTACCCGGACAGTTTGGCGGTTGGATGGCTACACCTTC	CASTRTVWRLDGYTF
.	TRBV6-5	.	TRBJ2-7	TGTGCCAGCAGACCCCGAGGACAGTCCTACGAGCAGTACTTC	CASRPRGQSYEQYF
few	TRBV9	TRBD1	TRBJ2-7	TGTGCCAGCAGTGGACAGGGAGGACCCTACGAGCAGTACTTC	CASSGQGGPYEQYF
once	TRBV28	.	TRBJ2-3	TGTGCCAGCTCTATGGGGGATTTCACAGATACGCAGTATTTT	CASSMGDFTDTQYF
.	TRBV7-8	TRBD2	TRBJ2-3	TGTGCCAGCAGCCAACGACTAGCGGGAGTTGCAGATACGCAGTATTTT	CASSQRLAGVADTQYF
.	TRBV7-6	TRBD1	TRBJ1-5	TGTGCCAGCAGCTTAGGACAGGGAGGACAGCCCCAGCATTTT	CASSLGQGGQPQHF
.	TRBV5-6	TRBD2	TRBJ2-5	TGTGCCAGCAGCGGAAAACTAGCGGAGACCCAGTACTTC	CASSGKLAETQYF
.	TRBV5-6	.	TRBJ2-3	TGTGCCAGCAGCATTGGGGCCGGAGATACGCAGTATTTT	CASSIGAGDTQYF
.	TRBV13	TRBD1	TRBJ2-1	TGTGCCAGCAGCTTAGACAGGGGGCACAATGAGCAGTTCTTC	CASSLDRGHNEQFF
.	TRBV10-3	.	TRBJ1-2	TGTGCCATCCGACAAATCAGTGATATCTATGGCTACACCTTC	CAIRQISDIYGYTF
.	TRBV5-1	TRBD1	TRBJ2-5	TGCGCCAGCAGCTTGGCCGGACAGGCGGAGACCCAGTACTTC	CASSLAGQAETQYF
.	TRBV7-9	.	TRBJ1-1	TGTGCCAGCAGTCGCGACCCTGGCACTGAAGCTTTCTTT	CASSRDPGTEAFF
.	TRBV7-2	TRBD1	TRBJ2-1	TGTGCCAGCAGCTTAGAATTGGGGACAGGGGCTTACAATGAGCAGTTCTTC	CASSLELGTGAYNEQFF
few	TRBV10-2	TRBD2	TRBJ2-3	TGCGCCAGCAGTGAGCTGCCGGGACTAGCGGGAGGGCCTCGCACAGATACGCAGTATTTT	CASSELPGLAGGPRTDTQYF
.	TRBV29-1	TRBD2	TRBJ2-1	TGCAGCGTTACTGGACTAGCTAGGTCGGGTGAGCAGTTCTTC	CSVTGLARSGEQFF
.	TRBV27	.	TRBJ1-2	TGTGCCACCAGGCTCTCGGAAGTTGGGGGGGCCCACTTC	CATRLSEVGGAHF
.	TRBV15	.	TRBJ2-5	TGTGCCACCAGCAGAGATATACTAGCTCAAGAGACCCAGTACTTC	CATSRDILAQETQYF
.	TRBV10-1	.	TRBJ2-2	TGCGCCAGCAGTGGAGCGCAGGCGAACACCGGGGAGCTGTTTTTT	CASSGAQANTGELFF
.	TRBV6-5	TRBD2	TRBJ2-1	TGTGCCAGCAGCCACAGCGGGGGCCTATACAATGAGCAGTTCTTC	CASSHSGGLYNEQFF
.	TRBV9	.	TRBJ2-7	TGTGCCAGCAGCAAGGCTAGCGCGGACTACGAGCAGTACTTC	CASSKASADYEQYF
.	TRBV6-5	TRBD1	TRBJ2-7	TGTGCCAGCAGTCGAGACGGGACAGGGTCCTACGAGCAGTACTTC	CASSRDGTGSYEQYF
.	TRBV7-2	.	TRBJ1-4	TGTGCCAGCAGCCCCGGGCCAGGGGAAAGCGAAAAACTGTTTTTT	CASSPGPGESEKLFF
.	TRBV2	TRBD1	TRBJ2-2	TGTGCCAGCAGTGAATATGGGACAGGGGACACCGGGGAGCTGTTTTTT	CASSEYGTGDTGELFF
.	TRBV11-3	.	TRBJ2-2	TGTGCCAGCAGCTTTGGCAGCCAAGGAACCGGGGAGCTGTTTTTT	CASSFGSQGTGELFF
.	TRBV9	.	TRBJ2-7	TGTGCCAGCAGCGTAGGGGGGGCAAATACGAACGAGCAGTACTTC	CASSVGGANTNEQYF
.	TRBV28	TRBD1	TRBJ1-1	TGTGCCAGCAGTTTATCCGGACAGGTGGGGAACACTGAAGCTTTCTTT	CASSLSGQVGNTEAFF
.	TRBV7-8	.	TRBJ1-4	TGTGCCAGCAGCCCTAGGCAGGGAACTTATAATGAAAAACTGTTTTTT	CASSPRQGTYNEKLFF
.	TRBV2	.	TRBJ2-6	TGTGCCAGCAGTGGGGTCTTCTCTGGGGCCAACGTCCTGACTTTC	CASSGVFSGANVLTF
.	TRBV25-1	.	TRBJ2-1	TGTGCCAGCAGTGAGGAGGGATACAATGAGCAGTTCTTC	CASSEEGYNEQFF
.	TRBV29-1	.	TRBJ2-5	TGCAGCGTTGGGACCAATCAAGAGACCCAGTACTTC	CSVGTNQETQYF
.	TRBV6-5	.	TRBJ1-1	TGTGCCAGCAGTCGTGATGGGGCCTTGAACACTGAAGCTTTCTTT	CASSRDGALNTEAFF
.	TRBV15	.	TRBJ1-4	TGTGCCACCAGCAGAGATTTTGCTAATGAAAAACTGTTTTTT	CATSRDFANEKLFF
.	TRBV6-1	TRBD1	TRBJ1-2	TGTGCCAGCAGTGAAGGGACAGGGGGGCTCCCTAACTATGGCTACACCTTC	CASSEGTGGLPNYGYTF
few	TRBV2	TRBD1	TRBJ2-2	TGTGCCAGCAGTGAAGTGGACAGGTCGCGGAGCGGGGAGCTGTTTTTT	CASSEVDRSRSGELFF
.	TRBV9	.	TRBJ2-7	TGTGCCAGCAATGCCGGGGGTTCACCTACCTACGAGCAGTACTTC	CASNAGGSPTYEQYF
.	TRBV5-1	.	TRBJ2-3	TGCGCCAGCAGCTTGGCCGCGGTTGGTGATACGCAGTATTTT	CASSLAAVGDTQYF
.	TRBV18	.	TRBJ2-1	TGTGCCAGCTCACGGGGGCAGTCCAATGAGCAGTTCTTC	CASSRGQSNEQFF
.	TRBV18	.	TRBJ2-5	TGTGCCAGCTCACCACGAGAGACGCAAGAGACCCAGTACTTC	CASSPRETQETQYF
.	TRBV10-3	.	TRBJ2-7	TGTGCCATCAGTGAGTCAGCTTTCAACCGGGACAACAACTACGAGCAGTACTTC	CAISESAFNRDNNYEQYF
.	TRBV4-1	TRBD1	TRBJ1-2	TGCGCCAGCAGCCGGGGACAGGGAGCGGATTGGAACTATGGCTACACCTTC	CASSRGQGADWNYGYTF
once	TRBV19	.	TRBJ2-7	TGTGCCAGTAGACGTTTTGCCAGCCCCTCCTACGAGCAGTACTTC	CASRRFASPSYEQYF
.	TRBV27	.	TRBJ1-5	TGTGCCAGCAGTTATGGGGGAATTAATCAGCCCCAGCATTTT	CASSYGGINQPQHF
once	TRBV14	TRBD1	TRBJ2-2	TGTGCCAGCAGCCAAACTGCGGGACAGGGGGACACCGGGGAGCTGTTTTTT	CASSQTAGQGDTGELFF
.	TRBV27	.	TRBJ2-3	TGTGCCAGCAGTTTAATGGGGCATAGAACAGATACGCAGTATTTT	CASSLMGHRTDTQYF
few	TRBV28	.	TRBJ2-7	TGTGCCAGCAGTTTTCGGGGCGCCGAGCAGTACTTC	CASSFRGAEQYF
.	TRBV9	.	TRBJ1-1	TGTGCCAGCAGCGTAGCTAGTAGGGGAGGGAGTGAAGCTTTCTTT	CASSVASRGGSEAFF
.	TRBV29-1	TRBD1	TRBJ2-2	TGCAGCGTCTCGGGACAGGGGTCCCCCGGGGAGCTGTTTTTT	CSVSGQGSPGELFF
.	TRBV7-2	.	TRBJ2-7	TGTGCCAGCAGCTTAGGGTTTACGGGACATCGGACCTACGAGCAGTACTTC	CASSLGFTGHRTYEQYF
.	TRBV6-5	TRBD2	TRBJ2-7	TGTGCCAGCAGTCCGAATGGCGGGAGGGCCTACGAGCAGTACTTC	CASSPNGGRAYEQYF
.	TRBV6-5	TRBD1	TRBJ2-1	TGTGCCAGCAGTCGACAGGGGGAGTACAATGAGCAGTTCTTC	CASSRQGEYNEQFF
.	TRBV5-1	.	TRBJ2-2	TGCGCCAGCAGCTTAGCATCGGGCCAGACCGGGGAGCTGTTTTTT	CASSLASGQTGELFF
.	TRBV29-1	.	TRBJ2-2	TGCAGCGTGGGAGGAGGCACCGGGGAGCTGTTTTTT	CSVGGGTGELFF
few	TRBV18	.	TRBJ2-6	TGTGCCAGCTCACTACCGGACCTCTCTGGGGCCAACGTCCTGACTTTC	CASSLPDLSGANVLTF
.	TRBV15	.	TRBJ1-1	TGTGCCACCCAGGGGCGCACTGAAGCTTTCTTT	CATQGRTEAFF
.	TRBV11-3	.	TRBJ1-6	TGTGCCAGCAGCTTAGAAACAGGGTATTCACCCCTCCACTTT	CASSLETGYSPLHF
.	TRBV4-3	.	TRBJ2-7	TGCGCCAGCAGCCAAGCTGACAGGTCGGTGGAGCAGTACTTC	CASSQADRSVEQYF
once	TRBV6-6	.	TRBJ1-5	TGTGCCAGCAGTCACAGGGTAGGAAATAAAAATCAGCCCCAGCATTTT	CASSHRVGNKNQPQHF
once	TRBV6-1	TRBD1	TRBJ2-2	TGTGCCAGCAAGGGAACGACAGGGGTTGCCGGGGAGCTGTTTTTT	CASKGTTGVAGELFF